This T cell receptor (beta chain) is from a study of blood T cell repertoires in COVID-19. Study background: Both acute and convalescent COVID-19 samples were obtained from the United States, Italy and Spain. PBMCs, B-cell-depleted T cells, or T cells were the source of the cDNA or gDNA that made up the material.

Germline V lookup: CDR1 MNHNY, CDR2 SVGAGI (reference sequence). V was cut by 6 bases and J by 3 bases, with 14 bases left in between. The CDR3 is made up of 14 amino acids. Original data processing: Cell counts per sample came from amplifying reference gene primers. TCRdb's copy holds only in-frame clones and misses some; the assay was immunoSEQ multiplex PCR. D and trimming come from the DNA, and the V and J calls and clone size come from that table. The data show 140,000 or so clones, with around nine tenths seen just once and 8.5% to 9% held by the top ten. This clone was recorded a few times. The receptor comes from a woman aged 50 to 60 with active or convalescent COVID-19. Sequencing was carried out using peripheral blood. The rearrangement links TRBV6-6 to TRBJ1-1, with D possibly matching TRBD1 (5 bases). The CDR3 sequence is CASSPDTFDTEAFF. DNA for the CDR3: TGTGCCAGCAGCCCGGACACATTCGACACTGAAGCTTTCTTT.